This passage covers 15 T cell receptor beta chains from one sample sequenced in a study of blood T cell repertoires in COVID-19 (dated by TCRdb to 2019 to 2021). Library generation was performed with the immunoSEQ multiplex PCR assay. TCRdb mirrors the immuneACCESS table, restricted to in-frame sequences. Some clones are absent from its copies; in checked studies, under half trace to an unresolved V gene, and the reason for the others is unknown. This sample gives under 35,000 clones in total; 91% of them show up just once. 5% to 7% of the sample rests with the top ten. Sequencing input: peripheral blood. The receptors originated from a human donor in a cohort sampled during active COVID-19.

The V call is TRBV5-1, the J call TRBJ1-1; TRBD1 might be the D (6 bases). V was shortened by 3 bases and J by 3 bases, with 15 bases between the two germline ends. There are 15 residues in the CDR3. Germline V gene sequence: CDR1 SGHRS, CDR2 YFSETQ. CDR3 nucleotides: TGCGCCAGCAGCTGGGAACAGGGTGGACACACTGAAGCTTTCTTT. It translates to CASSWEQGGHTEAFF. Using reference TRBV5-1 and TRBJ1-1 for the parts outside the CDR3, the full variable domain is KAGVTQTPRYLIKTRGQQVTLSCSPISGHRSVSWYQQTPGQGLQFLFEYFSETQRNKGNFPGRFSGRQFSNSRSEMNVSTLELGDSALYLCASSWEQGGHTEAFFGQGTRLTVV.

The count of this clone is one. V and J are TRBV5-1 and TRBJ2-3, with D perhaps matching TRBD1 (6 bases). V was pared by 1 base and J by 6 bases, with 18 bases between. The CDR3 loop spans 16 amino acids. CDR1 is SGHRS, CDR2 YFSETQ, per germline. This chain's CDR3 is CASSLRGTLEGDTQYF. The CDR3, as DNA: TGCGCCAGCAGCTTGAGGGGGACCCTAGAGGGGGATACGCAGTATTTT.

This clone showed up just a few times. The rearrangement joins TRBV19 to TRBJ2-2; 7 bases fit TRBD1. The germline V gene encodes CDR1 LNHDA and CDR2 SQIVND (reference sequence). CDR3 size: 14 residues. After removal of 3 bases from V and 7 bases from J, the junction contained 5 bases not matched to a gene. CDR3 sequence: CASSIPGGGGELFF. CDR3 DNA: TGTGCCAGTAGTATTCCAGGGGGTGGCGGGGAGCTGTTTTTT.

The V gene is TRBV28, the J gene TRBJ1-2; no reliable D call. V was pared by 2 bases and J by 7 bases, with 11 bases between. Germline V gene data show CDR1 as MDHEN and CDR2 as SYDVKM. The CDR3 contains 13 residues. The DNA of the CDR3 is TGTGCCAGCAGTTTAGTAGGCCCGGGTGGCTACACCTTC. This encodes CASSLVGPGGYTF.

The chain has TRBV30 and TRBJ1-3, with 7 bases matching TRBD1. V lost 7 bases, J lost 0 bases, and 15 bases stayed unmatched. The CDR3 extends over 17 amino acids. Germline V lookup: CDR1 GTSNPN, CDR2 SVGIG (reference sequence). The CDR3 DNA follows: TGTGCCTCCCGGGACAGCGTACACAAGAGCTCTGGAAACACCATATATTTT. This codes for CASRDSVHKSSGNTIYF.

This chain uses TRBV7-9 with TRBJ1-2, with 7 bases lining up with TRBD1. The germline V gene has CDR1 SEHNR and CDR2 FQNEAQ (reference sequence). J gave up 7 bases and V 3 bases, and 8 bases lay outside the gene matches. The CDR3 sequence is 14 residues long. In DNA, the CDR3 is TGTGCCAGCAGCTTCTCCAGGGGGAGTGCTGGCTACACCTTC. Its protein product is CASSFSRGSAGYTF.

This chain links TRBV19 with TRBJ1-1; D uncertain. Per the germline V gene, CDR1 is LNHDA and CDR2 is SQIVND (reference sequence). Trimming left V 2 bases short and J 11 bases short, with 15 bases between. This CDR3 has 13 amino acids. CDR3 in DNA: TGTGCCAGTAGTATACCCCCAACGGGATTGGCTTTCTTT. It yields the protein CASSIPPTGLAFF. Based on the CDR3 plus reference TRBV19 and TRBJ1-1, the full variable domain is DGGITQSPKYLFRKEGQNVTLSCEQNLNHDAMYWYRQDPGQGLRLIYYSQIVNDFQKGDIAEGYSVSREKKESFPLTVTSAQKNPTAFYLCASSIPPTGLAFFGQGTRLTVV.

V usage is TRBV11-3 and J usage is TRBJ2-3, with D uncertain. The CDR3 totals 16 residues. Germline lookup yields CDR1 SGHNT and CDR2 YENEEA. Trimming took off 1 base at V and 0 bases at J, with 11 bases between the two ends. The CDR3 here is CASSLVPGSSTDTQYF. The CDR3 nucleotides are TGTGCCAGCAGCTTAGTCCCCGGGTCTAGCACAGATACGCAGTATTTT.

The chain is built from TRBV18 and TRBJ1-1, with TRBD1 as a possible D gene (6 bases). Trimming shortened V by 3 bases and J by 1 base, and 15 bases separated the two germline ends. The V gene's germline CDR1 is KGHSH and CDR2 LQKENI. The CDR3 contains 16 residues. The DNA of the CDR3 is TGTGCCAGCTCACCTAACAGGGACCTTGGGAACACTGAAGCTTTCTTT. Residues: CASSPNRDLGNTEAFF.

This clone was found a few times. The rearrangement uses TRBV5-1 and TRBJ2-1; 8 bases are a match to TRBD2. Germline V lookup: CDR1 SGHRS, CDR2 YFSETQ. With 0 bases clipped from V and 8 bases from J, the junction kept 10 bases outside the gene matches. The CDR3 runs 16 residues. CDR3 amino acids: CASSLGTGGPEDEQFF. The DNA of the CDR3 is TGCGCCAGCAGCTTGGGGACGGGAGGGCCCGAGGATGAGCAGTTCTTC.

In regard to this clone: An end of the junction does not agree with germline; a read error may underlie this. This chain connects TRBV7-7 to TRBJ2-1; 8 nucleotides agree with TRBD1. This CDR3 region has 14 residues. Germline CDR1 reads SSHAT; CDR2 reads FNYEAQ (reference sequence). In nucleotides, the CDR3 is TGTGCTAGCAGTCTAGGACAGGGCGGGAATGAGCAGTTCTTC. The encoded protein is CASSLGQGGNEQFF.

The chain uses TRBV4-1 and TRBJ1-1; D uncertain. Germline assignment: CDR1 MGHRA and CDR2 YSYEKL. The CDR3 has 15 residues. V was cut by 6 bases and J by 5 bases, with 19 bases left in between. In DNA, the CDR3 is TGCGCCAGCAGAACAGTAATGGGGTCGGGGACTGAAGCTTTCTTT. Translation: CASRTVMGSGTEAFF.

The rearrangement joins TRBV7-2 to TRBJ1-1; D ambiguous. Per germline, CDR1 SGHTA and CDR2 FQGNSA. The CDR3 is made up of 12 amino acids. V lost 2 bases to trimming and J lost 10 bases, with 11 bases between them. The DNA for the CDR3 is TGTGCCAGCAGCTTAAGCACAACGGGAGCTTTCTTT. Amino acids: CASSLSTTGAFF.

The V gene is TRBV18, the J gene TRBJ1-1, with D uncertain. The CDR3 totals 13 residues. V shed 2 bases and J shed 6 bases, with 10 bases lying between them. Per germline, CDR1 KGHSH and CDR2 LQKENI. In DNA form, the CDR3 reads TGTGCCAGCTCACCAATGGTACAGCCTGAAGCTTTCTTT. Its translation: CASSPMVQPEAFF.

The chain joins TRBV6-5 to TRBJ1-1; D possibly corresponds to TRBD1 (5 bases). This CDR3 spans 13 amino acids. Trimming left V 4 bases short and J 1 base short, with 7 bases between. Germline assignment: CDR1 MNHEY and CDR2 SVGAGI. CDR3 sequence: CASSFQGNTEAFF. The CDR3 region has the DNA TGTGCCAGCAGTTTTCAGGGGAACACTGAAGCTTTCTTT.